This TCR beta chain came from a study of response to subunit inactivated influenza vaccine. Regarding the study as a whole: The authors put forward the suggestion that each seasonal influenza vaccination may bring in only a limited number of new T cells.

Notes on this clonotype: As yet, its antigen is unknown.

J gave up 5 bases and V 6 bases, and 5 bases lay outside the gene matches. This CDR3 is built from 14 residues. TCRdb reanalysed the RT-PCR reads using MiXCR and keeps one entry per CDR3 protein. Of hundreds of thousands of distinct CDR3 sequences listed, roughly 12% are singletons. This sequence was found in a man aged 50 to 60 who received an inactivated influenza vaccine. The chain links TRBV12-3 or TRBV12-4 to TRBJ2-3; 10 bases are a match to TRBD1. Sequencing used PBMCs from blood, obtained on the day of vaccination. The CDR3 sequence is CASRYDRGQDTQYF. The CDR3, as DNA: TGTGCCAGCAGATACGACAGGGGGCAAGATACGCAGTATTTT.